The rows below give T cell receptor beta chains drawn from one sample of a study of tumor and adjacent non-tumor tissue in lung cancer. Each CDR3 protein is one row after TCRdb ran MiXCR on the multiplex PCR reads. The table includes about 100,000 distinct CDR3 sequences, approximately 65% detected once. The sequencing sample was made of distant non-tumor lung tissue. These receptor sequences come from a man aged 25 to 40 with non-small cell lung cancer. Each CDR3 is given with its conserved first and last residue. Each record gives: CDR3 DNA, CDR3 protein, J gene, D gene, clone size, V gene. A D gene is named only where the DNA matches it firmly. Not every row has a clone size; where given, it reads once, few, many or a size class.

DNA: TGTGCCAGCGCATCCGGGACTAGCGGATACAGTGAACAGTTCTTC
CDR3: CASASGTSGYSEQFF
J: TRBJ2-1
D: TRBD2
size: -
V: TRBV6-1

DNA: TGCGACAGCAGCGGAGGCAGGTACAATGAGCAGTTCTTC
CDR3: CDSSGGRYNEQFF
J: TRBJ2-1
D: -
size: once
V: TRBV4-1

DNA: TGTGCCAGCAGCCCCTTAGGGACTCCGGGCACTGAAGCTTTCTTT
CDR3: CASSPLGTPGTEAFF
J: TRBJ1-1
D: -
size: -
V: TRBV5-1

DNA: TGTGCCAGCAGTTACTCGAGAAGGATGAGCTCCTACGAGCAGTACTTC
CDR3: CASSYSRRMSSYEQYF
J: TRBJ2-7
D: -
size: many
V: TRBV6-5

DNA: TGTGCCAGCAGCTCAACAGGGAGAGTGGCTGAAGCTTTCTTT
CDR3: CASSSTGRVAEAFF
J: TRBJ1-1
D: -
size: -
V: TRBV7-9

DNA: TGCAGTGTTAGAGACGGACTCGTGATAGGGGGAGAGAAAGATACGCGGTATTTT
CDR3: CSVRDGLVIGGEKDTRYF
J: TRBJ2-3
D: -
size: -
V: TRBV20-1

DNA: TGTGCCAGCAGTTACACGCTACGGAGGTCCAATCAGCCCCAGCATTTT
CDR3: CASSYTLRRSNQPQHF
J: TRBJ1-5
D: -
size: many
V: TRBV6-2/TRBV6-3

DNA: TGTGCCAGCAGCTTAGGGGACAATCGATTGCGCGAGCAGTACTTC
CDR3: CASSLGDNRLREQYF
J: TRBJ2-7
D: -
size: -
V: TRBV11-2

DNA: TGTGTCAGCAGCCGGGGGGGACTAGGGCCCCCCTACGAGCAATACTTC
CDR3: CVSSRGGLGPPYEQYF
J: TRBJ2-7
D: TRBD2
size: -
V: TRBV11-2

DNA: TGTGCCAGCAGTTCAGGACAGGGTGTCCAGCCCCAGCATTTT
CDR3: CASSSGQGVQPQHF
J: TRBJ1-5
D: TRBD1
size: medium-sized
V: TRBV6-2/TRBV6-3

DNA: TGTGCCAGCAGCTTCATACACGAGCAGTACTTC
CDR3: CASSFIHEQYF
J: TRBJ2-7
D: -
size: many
V: TRBV6-2/TRBV6-3

DNA: TGTGTCAGCGTCGGGGCAGTTTCCTACATTGAGCAGCTCTTC
CDR3: CVSVGAVSYIEQLF
J: TRBJ2-1
D: -
size: -
V: TRBV11-2

DNA: TGTGCCAGCAGTCCCGGTCTAGCGGGAGTTGTTAGAGAGACCCAGTACTTC
CDR3: CASSPGLAGVVRETQYF
J: TRBJ2-5
D: TRBD2
size: many
V: TRBV12-3/TRBV12-4

DNA: TGCAGGGTTGAAGTCGGCAGTACCCAAGAGACCCAGTACTTC
CDR3: CRVEVGSTQETQYF
J: TRBJ2-5
D: -
size: -
V: TRBV29-1

DNA: TGTGCCAGCAGAATGCCGACAGGGGCGGTGGAGACCCAGTACTTC
CDR3: CASRMPTGAVETQYF
J: TRBJ2-5
D: TRBD1
size: many
V: TRBV6-2/TRBV6-3

DNA: TGTGCCAGCTCGGCGGCGTGGGTCAATGAGCAGTTCTTC
CDR3: CASSAAWVNEQFF
J: TRBJ2-1
D: -
size: -
V: TRBV6-6

DNA: TGTGGCAGCAGCCTTACAGGGGTCAACTACGAGCAGTACTTC
CDR3: CGSSLTGVNYEQYF
J: TRBJ2-7
D: TRBD1
size: -
V: TRBV11-1